The 17 T cell receptor beta chains below all came from one sample that was sequenced in a study of T cell changes during pregnancy in multiple sclerosis. Libraries were prepared by immunoSEQ multiplex PCR; TCRdb keeps only in-frame clonotypes and omits some of them. The sample lists just over 50,000 clones, 94% occurring once. Here the sequenced sample was CD4+ T cells from peripheral blood mononuclear cells, taken in the second trimester of pregnancy. Source of these receptors: a female donor with multiple sclerosis, enrolled in a pregnancy study.

This chain links TRBV19 with TRBJ2-3, with no clear D. CDR3 size: 16 residues. In germline, CDR1 is LNHDA, CDR2 SQIVND (reference sequence). V was pared by 8 bases and J by 2 bases, with 20 bases between. This chain's CDR3 is CASSPGSLRITDTQYF. For the CDR3, the DNA is TGTGCCAGTTCCCCAGGCAGCCTAAGGATCACAGATACGCAGTATTTT.

The chain is built from TRBV6-5 and TRBJ1-2, with 8 bases aligning to TRBD1. The CDR3 consists of 15 residues. Unmatched junction bases numbered 6, after V lost 4 bases and J lost 2 bases. Germline loops: CDR1 MNHEY, CDR2 SVGAGI. The CDR3 protein is CASSSNRGSNYGYTF. The DNA for the CDR3 is TGTGCCAGCAGTTCCAACAGGGGGTCGAACTATGGCTACACCTTC.

The CDR3 loop reads CASSSERRDEQYF. The CDR3 nucleotides are TGTGCCAGCAGCTCCGAGCGGCGGGACGAGCAGTACTTC. V and J are TRBV7-2 and TRBJ2-7; a possible D gene is TRBD2 (5 bases). This CDR3 comprises 13 residues. The germline V and J ends were trimmed by 4 bases and 5 bases, with 12 bases remaining between them. CDR1 and CDR2 (germline): SGHTA, FQGNSA.

The chain employs TRBV11-2 and TRBJ1-2, with D perhaps matching TRBD1 (6 bases). Germline loops: CDR1 SGHAT, CDR2 FQNNGV. This CDR3 is built from 17 residues. The V end lost 2 bases, the J end lost 3 bases, and 19 bases lay between the germline ends. The CDR3 region is CASSLLRTGGGDYGYTF. CDR3 nucleotide sequence: TGTGCCAGCAGCTTATTGAGGACCGGAGGGGGGGACTATGGCTACACCTTC.

The chain couples TRBV28 to TRBJ2-3; 10 bases agree with TRBD2. V shed 4 bases, J shed 4 bases, and the junction held 8 bases outside the gene matches. This CDR3 is built from 16 residues. Germline assignment: CDR1 MDHEN and CDR2 SYDVKM. As DNA, the CDR3 is TGTGCCAGCAGTTATCAAGCGGGGGGGCCCCCAGATACGCAGTATTTT. This gives the protein CASSYQAGGPPDTQYF.

V is TRBV6-6 and J is TRBJ1-5; 9 bases line up with TRBD1. This CDR3 comprises 16 residues. Looked up from germline, CDR1 is MNHNY and CDR2 is SVGAGI (reference sequence). J lost 5 bases, V lost 7 bases, and 12 bases had no gene match. The CDR3 is CASTPQPGQGDQPQHF. DNA of the CDR3: TGTGCCAGCACCCCTCAACCGGGACAGGGTGATCAGCCCCAGCATTTT.

This clone has a single count. V gene TRBV6-5 combines with J gene TRBJ1-3; D is undetermined. The V and J ends lost 7 bases and 2 bases respectively, with 6 bases between them. CDR1 and CDR2 from the germline V gene are MNHEY and SVGAGI. This CDR3 comprises 12 residues. The DNA for the CDR3 is TGTGCCAGCACGTCGGCTGGAAACACCATATATTTT. It codes for CASTSAGNTIYF.

The chain recombines TRBV21-1 with TRBJ2-5; TRBD1, the D gene given by the table, was not confirmed from the DNA. TRBV21-1 is annotated as a pseudogene. The CDR3 extends over 15 amino acids. The CDR3 spells CASSKVDRGEETQYF. Here the CDR3 DNA reads TGTGCCAGCAGCAAAGTCGACAGGGGGGAAGAGACCCAGTACTTC.

The chain recombines TRBV11-2 with TRBJ2-7; TRBD1 matches 9 bases. From germline, CDR1 is SGHAT and CDR2 FQNNGV. V lost 2 bases, J lost 4 bases, and 15 bases stayed unmatched. This CDR3 has 18 amino acids. As DNA, the CDR3 is TGTGCCAGCAGCTTACTTCCCCCTACAGGGGGCGATTTGTACGAGCAGTACTTC. It specifies CASSLLPPTGGDLYEQYF.

The chain is built from TRBV5-1 and TRBJ2-7; weak D call: TRBD1 (6 bases). This CDR3 is built from 14 residues. The V end was cut by 4 bases, the J end by 5 bases, with 16 bases between. CDR1 is SGHRS, CDR2 YFSETQ, per germline. The CDR3 here is CASSGSGTPDEQYF. CDR3 coding DNA: TGCGCCAGCAGCGGATCCGGGACACCAGACGAGCAGTACTTC.

The CDR3, as DNA: TGTGCCAGTAGTGAGACAGGGAACTATGGCTACACCTTC. As protein: CASSETGNYGYTF. J is TRBJ1-2 and V is TRBV19; TRBD1 matches 7 bases. The length of the CDR3 is 13 residues. Trimming took 5 bases from V and 2 from J; bases not matched to a gene: 2. In germline, CDR1 is LNHDA, CDR2 SQIVND (reference sequence). Full variable domain (remainder filled in from reference TRBV19 and TRBJ1-2): DGGITQSPKYLFRKEGQNVTLSCEQNLNHDAMYWYRQDPGQGLRLIYYSQIVNDFQKGDIAEGYSVSREKKESFPLTVTSAQKNPTAFYLCASSETGNYGYTFGSGTRLTVV.

The chain uses TRBV25-1 and TRBJ2-3; the match to TRBD2 covers 9 bases. Per the germline V gene, CDR1 is MGHDK and CDR2 is SYGVNS. The length of the CDR3 is 16 residues. The J segment lost 1 base and the V segment lost 4 bases, leaving 6 bases of the junction unmatched. CDR3 DNA: TGTGCCAGCAGTGCCATGCTAGCGGGGCGCACAGATACGCAGTATTTT. This translates into CASSAMLAGRTDTQYF.

The V call is TRBV5-6, the J call TRBJ2-3; 10 positions match TRBD2. Germline assignment: CDR1 SGHDT and CDR2 YYEEEE. Trimming took 2 bases from V and 7 from J; bases not matched to a gene: 4. The CDR3 is 14 residues long. CDR3 amino acids: CASSFLAGANTQYF. CDR3 bases: TGTGCCAGCAGCTTTCTAGCGGGGGCAAATACGCAGTATTTT.

The CDR3 region has the DNA TGTGCCAGCAGCGGGGCGGGGGATTACAATGAGCAGTTCTTC. Translation: CASSGAGDYNEQFF. The rearrangement uses TRBV9 and TRBJ2-1; TRBD2 matches 7 bases. V was pared by 3 bases and J by 4 bases, with 4 bases of the junction left unmatched. The CDR3 runs to 14 residues. Germline V CDR1 and CDR2: SGDLS, YYNGEE.

Turning to this clone: This sample includes further DNA sequences coding for the same CDR3. This chain links TRBV4-2 with TRBJ1-2; D remains ambiguous. CDR1 LGHNA and CDR2 YNFKEQ come from the germline V gene. Trimming shortened V by 0 bases and J by 4 bases, and 12 bases separated the two germline ends. The CDR3 runs to 15 residues. The CDR3 loop is CASSQEVSPLYGYTF. For the CDR3, the DNA is TGTGCCAGCAGCCAAGAAGTTAGTCCCCTCTATGGCTACACCTTC.

The chain recombines TRBV4-3 with TRBJ1-2; D not certain. The CDR3 covers 14 residues. V was pared by 4 bases and J by 8 bases, with 17 bases between. Germline V gives CDR1 LGHNA, CDR2 YSLEER. The CDR3 DNA sequence: TGCGCCAGCAGCCTCCTTAGGGCGGCGGGGGGCTACACCTTC. This sequence encodes CASSLLRAAGGYTF.

This chain uses TRBV4-3 with TRBJ1-2, with 8 positions matching TRBD1. The CDR3 runs 15 residues. Germline V gives CDR1 LGHNA, CDR2 YSLEER. V shed 4 bases, J shed 5 bases, and the junction held 9 bases outside the gene matches. The CDR3 DNA reads TGCGCCAGCAGCCGCAGGGGGCTACCTTTGTATGGCTACACCTTC. Its translation: CASSRRGLPLYGYTF.